The 9 T cell receptor beta chains below come from one sample, sequenced in a study of human T cells and chemical hapten exposure. TCRdb used MiXCR to reprocess the RACE reads, holding one entry per CDR3 protein. The sample consists of around 300,000 distinct CDR3 sequences, 5.5% to 8% of them appearing once. Noted time point: patch test 1, 2 weeks after DPC sensitization. Documented treatment: therapeutic diphenylcyclopropenone sensitization with weekly scalp DPC. Sequenced material: whole blood, taken in connection with sensitization to the hapten diphenylcyclopropenone (DPC). All receptors derive from a young woman with alopecia areata. Some clones in this sample may be carry-over from other donors' samples.

This clonotype was seen many times. As DNA, the CDR3 is TGTGCCATCCGAGGGGGCTTGAACACTGAAGCTTTCTTT. This translates into CAIRGGLNTEAFF. The chain links TRBV6-6 to TRBJ1-1; TRBD1 agrees at 7 bases. The CDR3 runs to 13 residues. J gave up 0 bases and V 10 bases, and 5 bases lay outside the gene matches. The V gene's germline CDR1 is MNHNY and CDR2 SVGAGI (reference sequence).

This clonotype came up many times. The chain carries TRBV20-1 and TRBJ1-2, with no clear D. Trimming pared 0 bases from V and 3 bases from J, leaving 17 bases between. This CDR3 contains 16 residues. The germline CDR1 and CDR2 sequences are DFQATT and SNEGSKA (reference sequence). CDR3 DNA: TGCAGTGCTAGAGATTCCCAGCCCCCAAACTACTATGGCTACACCTTC. This sequence encodes CSARDSQPPNYYGYTF.

This chain links TRBV4-1 with TRBJ1-2; D gene ambiguous. Germline V gene lookup returns CDR1 MGHRA and CDR2 YSYEKL. Between the trimmed V and J ends, which lost 2 bases and 4 bases, there was a span of 14 bases. The CDR3 extends over 15 amino acids. The CDR3: CASSQSYSASYGYTF. The CDR3 nucleotides are TGCGCCAGCAGCCAATCCTATTCGGCCTCCTATGGCTACACCTTC.

There are a few counts of this clonotype. V gene TRBV10-3 combines with J gene TRBJ2-5; a weak D match, TRBD1 (5 bases). CDR3 length: 16 amino acids. Per germline, CDR1 ENHRY and CDR2 SYGVKD. Trimming stripped 2 bases from V and 1 base from J, with 14 bases between. CDR3 bases: TGTGCCATCAGTGAGCCTGACCAAGGGGCCCAAGAGACCCAGTACTTC. Protein sequence: CAISEPDQGAQETQYF.

This clonotype has more than one count but fewer than ten. The chain combines TRBV5-5 with TRBJ2-3; D might be TRBD2 (6 bases). The V gene's germline CDR1 is SGHKS and CDR2 YYEKEE (reference sequence). The V end lost 7 bases, the J end lost 2 bases, and 14 bases lay between the germline ends. CDR3 length equals 14 residues. The CDR3 DNA reads TGTGCCAGCGGGAGGACTTTCCCCACAGATACGCAGTATTTT. The encoded protein is CASGRTFPTDTQYF. Supplemented by reference TRBV5-5 and TRBJ2-3, the full variable domain reads DAGVTQSPTHLIKTRGQQVTLRCSPISGHKSVSWYQQVLGQGPQFIFQYYEKEERGRGNFPDRFSARQFPNYSSELNVNALLLGDSALYLCASGRTFPTDTQYFGPGTRLTVL.

J is TRBJ1-1 and V is TRBV29-1; D might be TRBD1 (5 bases). V lost 7 bases and J 1 base, leaving 10 bases between the germline ends. The CDR3 length is 12 residues. Per germline, CDR1 SQVTM and CDR2 ANQGSEA. The CDR3 spells CSAQGRNTEAFF. The CDR3 region has the DNA TGCAGCGCTCAGGGACGGAACACTGAAGCTTTCTTT.

The J gene is TRBJ2-5, the V gene TRBV24-1, with D unclear. V dropped 9 bases and J dropped 0 bases, with 4 bases sitting between them. The germline V gene encodes CDR1 KGHDR and CDR2 SFDVKD. This CDR3 contains 11 residues. The CDR3 spells CATRYQETQYF. The DNA for the CDR3 is TGTGCCACCCGGTACCAAGAGACCCAGTACTTC.

This clonotype has more than one count but fewer than ten. The CDR3 spells CASSPPGSTGELFF. The CDR3 DNA is TGTGCCAGCTCACCACCAGGGTCTACCGGGGAGCTGTTTTTT. The V call is TRBV18, the J call TRBJ2-2; D not certain. Germline CDR1 KGHSH, CDR2 LQKENI. The CDR3 sequence is 14 residues long. V shed 0 bases and J shed 5 bases, with 7 bases lying between them.

This clonotype was observed at least ten times. This chain uses TRBV6-1 with TRBJ2-2; the match to TRBD1 covers 9 bases. Germline V lookup: CDR1 MNHNS, CDR2 SASEGT. The CDR3 loop spans 16 amino acids. The J segment lost 6 bases and the V segment lost 3 bases, leaving 8 bases of the junction unmatched. The CDR3 sequence is CASSELGTGRPGELFF. The CDR3 coding sequence is TGTGCCAGCAGTGAGTTGGGGACAGGGCGACCCGGGGAGCTGTTTTTT.